A selection of T cell receptor beta chains follows, all from one sample in a study of blood T cell repertoires in COVID-19. Assay: immunoSEQ multiplex PCR; the TCRdb copy retains only in-frame clones and omits some. Among about 74,000 clones listed, around 88% were seen once. The specimen was peripheral blood. These receptors were collected from a woman aged 80 or over with acute or convalescent COVID-19. Both conserved end residues are part of each CDR3. Size values are once, few and many counts, or a class for expanded clones, and some rows have none.

V gene	CDR3 length	clone size	J gene	CDR3 protein
TRBV6-5	15	.	TRBJ2-3	CASSPGLAGKDTQYF
TRBV6-5	12	.	TRBJ2-2	CASRETFGELFF
TRBV3-1/TRBV3-2	12	.	TRBJ2-7	CASSYTLSEQYF
TRBV7-2	17	once	TRBJ2-5	CASSLQPLGGYQETQYF
TRBV12-3/TRBV12-4	12	.	TRBJ1-5	CASTGRAQPQHF
TRBV29-1	12	.	TRBJ2-7	CSVGSSGNEQYF
TRBV19	16	.	TRBJ1-2	CASSIRTGARNYGYTF
TRBV6-6	12	.	TRBJ1-5	CASVEANQPQHF
TRBV6-5	14	.	TRBJ1-2	CASTTSRLGGGYTF
TRBV2	15	.	TRBJ1-6	CASQRVTDYNSPLHF
TRBV29-1	15	.	TRBJ2-3	CSVEDLTGAGDTQYF
TRBV5-1	15	.	TRBJ2-2	CASSLVQGAPGELFF
TRBV6-2/TRBV6-3	14	.	TRBJ1-5	CASSFRGLEQPQHF
TRBV5-1	15	.	TRBJ1-3	CASSGGAPRGNTIYF
TRBV24-1	12	.	TRBJ2-3	CATQGDTDTQYF
TRBV6-2/TRBV6-3	16	.	TRBJ1-5	CASSSTGQGAPQPQHF
TRBV3-1/TRBV3-2	18	.	TRBJ2-3	CASSQPISGLSSTDTQYF
TRBV7-9	15	.	TRBJ1-2	CASSLQTGGDDGYTF
TRBV5-1	14	.	TRBJ2-7	CASRTGTGGYEQYF
TRBV7-9	13	.	TRBJ1-2	CASSLDRGNGYTF
TRBV19	13	.	TRBJ1-4	CASGRVPNEKLFF
TRBV7-9	17	few	TRBJ2-1	CASSPRSGVSNYNEQFF
TRBV6-2/TRBV6-3	15	.	TRBJ2-1	CASSYSGGGAVKQFF
TRBV5-1	13	.	TRBJ2-7	CASSAGIAYEQYF
TRBV5-4	17	.	TRBJ2-1	CASSLVGGRGPGNEQFF
TRBV27	17	.	TRBJ1-2	CATVLGTGGSRDYGYTF
TRBV7-9	17	.	TRBJ1-1	CASSSTMGTGRNTEAFF
TRBV4-2	16	.	TRBJ2-3	CASSQELAGGTDTQYF
TRBV5-5	16	few	TRBJ1-1	CASSAAIQGLNTEAFF
TRBV4-1	16	.	TRBJ2-5	CASSLGASGSLETQYF
TRBV19	15	once	TRBJ1-5	CASSSDRNSNQPQHF
TRBV19	15	.	TRBJ2-7	CASSPTSGILYEQYF
TRBV6-5	14	.	TRBJ2-7	CASTQRGPPYEQYF
TRBV4-1	15	.	TRBJ2-1	CASSAGGYPYNEQFF
TRBV2	14	.	TRBJ2-3	CASSVDGGENTQYF
TRBV30	14	.	TRBJ1-4	CAWNENRGDEKLFF
TRBV3-1/TRBV3-2	16	.	TRBJ2-1	CASSQVRLSSYNEQFF
TRBV30	15	.	TRBJ2-6	CACTQGDSGANVLTF
TRBV5-8	13	.	TRBJ1-6	CASRGQLNSPLHF
TRBV5-1	16	.	TRBJ2-1	CASSLALAGTNNEQFF
TRBV27	13	.	TRBJ2-5	CASSFSYQETQYF
TRBV29-1	11	.	TRBJ1-1	CSVRGGTEAFF
TRBV9	15	.	TRBJ2-5	CASSRLAGPQETQYF
TRBV27	14	once	TRBJ2-2	CASSFGANTGELFF
TRBV30	15	.	TRBJ2-3	CAWSAQGIRTDTQYF
TRBV10-3	14	.	TRBJ2-1	CAISGTEKYNEQFF
TRBV5-4	17	.	TRBJ2-1	CASSLAGREGSGNEQFF
TRBV7-2	16	.	TRBJ1-3	CASRTTGQGIGNTIYF
TRBV29-1	13	.	TRBJ2-7	CSVEDLRGSEQYF
TRBV18	17	.	TRBJ2-1	CASSSYFSGSNYNEQFF
TRBV7-2	14	.	TRBJ2-4	CASSFSGGGGNKYF
TRBV5-4	16	.	TRBJ2-2	CASSPLAAANTGELFF
TRBV7-2	16	few	TRBJ2-3	CASSLDRTMGGDTQYF
TRBV4-2	14	.	TRBJ1-2	CASGRANRVSDYTF